This T cell receptor (beta chain) emerged from a study of CD8 T cell repertoires and HIV-1 epitope variants. About the study: Enriched T cells were co-cultured with equal numbers of autologous T cell-negative antigen-presenting cells.

Whole-study results and caveats: About 5 clonotypes recognized Nef KF9, one HW9, none TAALDMSHF.

Details on this clone: Antigen unknown.

Assay: immunoSEQ multiplex PCR; the TCRdb copy retains only in-frame clones and omits some. The sample lists thousands of clones, around two thirds occurring once. V was cut by 1 base and J by 0 bases, with 8 bases left in between. The CDR3 extends over 14 amino acids. Germline V lookup: CDR1 SGHRS, CDR2 YFSETQ. The clonotype was recovered from a male donor with HIV. Input material: cultured CD8+ T cells derived from PBMCs. The gene calls are TRBV5-1 and TRBJ2-7; D perhaps matches TRBD2 (6 bases). CDR3 region: CASSLYGGSYEQYF. DNA of the CDR3: TGCGCCAGCAGCTTGTACGGGGGCTCCTACGAGCAGTACTTC.